This T cell receptor beta chain originates from a study of PD-L1 blockade in urothelial cancer. Across the study: Blood drawn 3 weeks (second dose) and 6 weeks after treatment start was analyzed. Findings and caveats of the study: Below-median blood TCR clonality before treatment forecast better survival.

Note on this clone: Its target is not known.

V shed 6 bases and J shed 0 bases, with 12 bases lying between them. The CDR3 sequence is 15 residues long. CDR1 is MNHNS and CDR2 is SASEGT in the germline V gene. This table comes from immunoSEQ multiplex PCR, and its TCRdb copy is limited to in-frame clones, with some not included. Of more than 85,000 clones listed, around 86% are singletons. As to time point: pretreatment peripheral blood. This TCR was recovered from a man between 60 and 70 years old with urothelial cancer. Sequencing used PBMCs, obtained around atezolizumab (anti-PD-L1) treatment. The chain couples TRBV6-1 to TRBJ1-3; perhaps TRBD1 as D (5 bases). CDR3 residues: CASRLGAFSGNTIYF. CDR3 in DNA: TGTGCCAGCAGACTTGGGGCATTCTCTGGAAACACCATATATTTT.